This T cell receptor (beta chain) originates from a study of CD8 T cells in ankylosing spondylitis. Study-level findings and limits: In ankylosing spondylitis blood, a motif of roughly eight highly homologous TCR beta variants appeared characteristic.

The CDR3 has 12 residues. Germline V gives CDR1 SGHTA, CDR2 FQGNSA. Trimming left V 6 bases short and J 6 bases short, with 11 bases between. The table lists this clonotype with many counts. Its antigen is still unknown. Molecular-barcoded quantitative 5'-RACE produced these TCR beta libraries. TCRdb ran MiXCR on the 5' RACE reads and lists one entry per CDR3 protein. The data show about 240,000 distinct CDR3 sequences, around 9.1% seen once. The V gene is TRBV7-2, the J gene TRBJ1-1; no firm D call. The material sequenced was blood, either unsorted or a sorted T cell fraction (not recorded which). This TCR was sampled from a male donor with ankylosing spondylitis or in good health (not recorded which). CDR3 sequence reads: CASSLRVAEAFF. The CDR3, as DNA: TGTGCCAGCAGTCTCCGGGTGGCTGAAGCTTTCTTT.